Shown below are 20 T cell receptor beta chains from a single sample sequenced in a study of cytomegalovirus exposure and HLA in healthy donors. The PCR had 60 Vbeta and 13 Jbeta primers. TCRdb keeps only in-frame clones here, not all; method: immunoSEQ multiplex PCR. Counted here are around 210,000 clones, roughly three quarters occurring once; the ten biggest clones make up about 0.37%. Material: PBMCs. These TCRs come from a male donor in good health and CMV-seropositive.

This chain joins TRBV9 and TRBJ1-3; 7 bases are shared with TRBD1. In germline, CDR1 is SGDLS, CDR2 YYNGEE. The CDR3 spans 17 residues. J was trimmed by 0 bases and V by 4 bases; bases with no gene match: 10. The CDR3 nucleotides read TGTGCCAGCAGCCCGAGGGGGCGTTTAAGCTCTGGAAACACCATATATTTT. Translation gives CASSPRGRLSSGNTIYF.

J is TRBJ1-5 and V is TRBV6-4; the D is unclear. Trimming pared 6 bases from V and 13 bases from J, leaving 10 bases between. This CDR3 is 10 amino acids long. The germline CDR1 and CDR2 sequences are MRHNA and SNTAGT. The CDR3 nucleotides are TGTGCCAGCAGAATACAGCTACAGCATTTT. It translates to CASRIQLQHF.

The table lists this clone with a few counts. The chain employs TRBV19 and TRBJ2-2; 7 bases line up with TRBD1. Germline CDR1 and CDR2: LNHDA and SQIVND (reference sequence). J lost 5 bases, V lost 3 bases, and 6 bases had no gene match. The CDR3 has 15 amino acids. Here the CDR3 reads CASSISGGLTGELFF. DNA of the CDR3: TGTGCCAGTAGTATTTCAGGGGGTCTGACCGGGGAGCTGTTTTTT.

The rearrangement joins TRBV11-3 to TRBJ2-6, with a tentative D call TRBD1 (6 bases). Per the germline V gene, CDR1 is SGHNT and CDR2 is YENEEA. This CDR3 comprises 15 residues. Deletions cut 4 bases from V and 4 bases from J, with 11 bases between. The CDR3: CASSSTGSGANVLTF. The CDR3 DNA follows: TGTGCCAGCAGCTCAACAGGGTCCGGGGCCAACGTCCTGACTTTC.

This sequence joins TRBV28 and TRBJ2-5, with 9 bases that match TRBD1. Germline CDR1 MDHEN, CDR2 SYDVKM. With 2 bases clipped from V and 5 bases from J, the junction kept 6 bases outside the gene matches. The length of the CDR3 is 15 residues. The DNA of the CDR3 is TGTGCCAGCAGTTTAGCCGGACAGGGGAGGGAGACCCAGTACTTC. It translates to CASSLAGQGRETQYF.

The rearrangement joins TRBV28 to TRBJ2-3, with D maybe TRBD2 (6 bases). The V end lost 3 bases, the J end lost 0 bases, and 13 bases lay between the germline ends. This CDR3 spans 16 amino acids. CDR1 is MDHEN, CDR2 SYDVKM, per germline. CDR3 DNA sequence: TGTGCCAGCAGTTTCCCTCGGGGGACTAGCACAGATACGCAGTATTTT. Translated, it gives CASSFPRGTSTDTQYF.

This clone has a single count. V usage is TRBV6-5 and J usage is TRBJ2-7, with TRBD1 matching over 10 bases. Losses at the gene ends were 0 bases for V and 2 bases for J; bases not matched to a gene: 4. The V gene's germline CDR1 is MNHEY and CDR2 SVGAGI. CDR3 length equals 16 residues. The CDR3 region is CASSYSGQGWAYEQYF. The DNA for the CDR3 is TGTGCCAGCAGTTACTCGGGACAGGGGTGGGCCTACGAGCAGTACTTC.

The V and J genes are TRBV9 and TRBJ2-7, with 9 bases aligning to TRBD1. With V trimmed by 0 bases and J by 5 bases, 9 bases remained unmatched. The CDR3 sequence is 16 residues long. Germline V gene sequence: CDR1 SGDLS, CDR2 YYNGEE. The CDR3 here is CASSVATTGGPNEQYF. The CDR3 DNA is TGTGCCAGCAGCGTAGCTACAACAGGGGGCCCGAACGAGCAGTACTTC.

Only a few counts were recorded for this clone. The chain employs TRBV18 and TRBJ2-7; 7 bases map to TRBD1. The CDR3 consists of 17 residues. Germline V lookup: CDR1 KGHSH, CDR2 LQKENI. J lost 6 bases, V lost 3 bases, and 17 bases had no gene match. CDR3 nucleotides: TGTGCCAGCTCACCGTTGGGTGACAGGGTGAGCGGAGGCGAGCAGTACTTC. This encodes CASSPLGDRVSGGEQYF.

This clone was found a few times. The rearrangement uses TRBV5-4 and TRBJ1-6; TRBD1 aligns across 9 bases. Germline values: CDR1 SGHNT, CDR2 YYREEE (reference sequence). The trim removed 4 bases at V and 9 bases at J, leaving 5 bases unmatched. The CDR3 loop spans 14 amino acids. For the CDR3, the DNA is TGTGCCAGCAGCCCCACGGACAGGGGTTCACCCCTCCACTTT. This encodes CASSPTDRGSPLHF.

The J gene is TRBJ2-7, the V gene TRBV5-5, with a possible D match to TRBD1 (6 bases). The length of the CDR3 is 15 residues. Deletions cut 2 bases from V and 0 bases from J, with 12 bases between. Germline-derived CDR1 and CDR2 are SGHKS and YYEKEE (reference sequence). The CDR3 sequence is CASSLDGTPSYEQYF. Here the CDR3 DNA reads TGTGCCAGCAGCTTAGACGGGACACCCTCCTACGAGCAGTACTTC.

This chain links TRBV5-8 with TRBJ1-5, with D possibly matching TRBD1 (6 bases). The V gene lost 3 bases and the J gene lost 2 bases, with 18 bases spanning the gap. The CDR3 is 17 residues long. The germline V gene has CDR1 SGHTS and CDR2 YDEGEE. The DNA for the CDR3 is TGTGCCAGCAGCTCGGTGGCCCGCAGGGGTGGCAATCAGCCCCAGCATTTT. Translation gives CASSSVARRGGNQPQHF.

This clone was detected only once. The same CDR3 also results from other DNA sequences found in this sample. V usage is TRBV7-2 and J usage is TRBJ2-3; D may be TRBD1 (5 bases). Trimming stripped 3 bases from V and 3 bases from J, with 7 bases between. CDR1 and CDR2 from the germline V gene are SGHTA and FQGNSA. The CDR3 spans 13 residues. The CDR3: CASSFQGTDTQYF. For the CDR3, the DNA is TGTGCCAGCAGCTTTCAGGGTACAGATACGCAGTATTTT. The entire variable domain, with the rest obtained from reference TRBV7-2 and TRBJ2-3, is as follows: GAGVSQSPSNKVTEKGKDVELRCDPISGHTALYWYRQSLGQGLEFLIYFQGNSAPDKSGLPSDRFSAERTGGSVSTLTIQRTQQEDSAVYLCASSFQGTDTQYFGPGTRLTVL.

The J gene is TRBJ2-3, the V gene TRBV6-1; 9 bases align to TRBD2. The CDR3 is 16 residues long. V lost 4 bases to trimming and J lost 1 base; unmatched junction nucleotides: 6. Per germline, CDR1 MNHNS and CDR2 SASEGT. Written as DNA, the CDR3 is TGTGCCAGCAGTGCCGTGAGGACTAGCGGCACAGATACGCAGTATTTT. Protein: CASSAVRTSGTDTQYF.

The rearrangement links TRBV5-4 to TRBJ2-5; D perhaps matches TRBD2 (5 bases). CDR1 and CDR2 (germline): SGHNT, YYREEE (reference sequence). V was cut by 4 bases and J by 1 base, with 17 bases left in between. The length of the CDR3 is 16 residues. CDR3 residues: CASSQPDPRAQETQYF. CDR3 nucleotide sequence: TGTGCCAGCAGCCAGCCCGACCCGAGGGCCCAAGAGACCCAGTACTTC.

The chain joins TRBV18 to TRBJ1-6; unclear D gene. The germline gives CDR1 KGHSH, CDR2 LQKENI. The CDR3 covers 14 residues. V was clipped by 0 bases and J by 9 bases, with 9 bases between them. DNA of the CDR3: TGTGCCAGCTCACCACCAGTTCGGAGTTCACCCCTCCACTTT. It codes for CASSPPVRSSPLHF.

The rearrangement uses TRBV18 and TRBJ2-2; TRBD1 matches 7 bases. The germline V gene has CDR1 KGHSH and CDR2 LQKENI. The CDR3 spans 16 residues. Trimming cost V 4 bases and J 4 bases; bases outside gene matches: 9. DNA for the CDR3: TGTGCCAGCTCACTCGGGGACAGTTTAGGCACCGGGGAGCTGTTTTTT. This translates into CASSLGDSLGTGELFF.

With respect to this clone: Within the sample, other DNA sequences also encode this same CDR3. The V gene is TRBV7-3, the J gene TRBJ2-2, with TRBD1 matching over 8 bases. Trimming removed 4 bases from V and 6 bases from J; junction bases left unmatched: 1. Germline V lookup: CDR1 SGHTA, CDR2 FQGTGA. The CDR3 runs to 13 residues. CDR3 residues: CASSSDRAGELFF. In DNA, the CDR3 is TGTGCCAGCAGCTCGGACAGGGCCGGGGAGCTGTTTTTT.

This clone was found a few times. This sequence joins TRBV21-1 and TRBJ2-7; TRBD2, the table's D call, lacks a check against the DNA. TRBV21-1 is a documented pseudogene. The CDR3 sequence is 13 residues long. The CDR3 bases are TGTGCCAGTCTCCCCCTAGGCACTTACGAGCAGTACTTC. Its protein is CASLPLGTYEQYF.

This clone was seen just once. V usage is TRBV7-9 and J usage is TRBJ2-2; the match to TRBD2 covers 7 bases. Germline loops: CDR1 SEHNR, CDR2 FQNEAQ (reference sequence). V lost 3 bases to trimming and J lost 8 bases; unmatched junction nucleotides: 9. This CDR3 region has 15 residues. CDR3 DNA: TGTGCCAGCAGCTTGAGCGGGACGGTGTCTGGGGAGCTGTTTTTT. It encodes CASSLSGTVSGELFF.